Reported below is one TCR beta chain. Original methodology: How many nucleated cells were present was estimated from reference gene primer amplification. Only in-frame clones appear in the TCRdb table, and some are missing; sequencing was by immunoSEQ multiplex PCR. V and J calls and clone size come straight from that table; D and trimming were deduced from the DNA. Here the sample spans about 76,000 clones, over 85% being singletons. The sample originates from a study of blood T cell repertoires in COVID-19. Overall study context: Collection of acute and convalescent COVID-19 samples took place in the United States, Italy and Spain. T cells, B-cell-depleted T cells, or PBMCs provided the cDNA or gDNA that served as material.

CDR1 and CDR2 from the germline V gene are LGHDT and YNNKEL (reference sequence). V was pared by 0 bases and J by 4 bases, with 6 bases between. The CDR3 spans 14 residues. The receptor was isolated from a human donor in a cohort sampled during active COVID-19. V usage is TRBV3-1 (or the pseudogene TRBV3-2) and J usage is TRBJ2-2, with a weak D call TRBD1 (6 bases). The sample taken for sequencing was peripheral blood. The CDR3 loop reads CASSQEGGTGELFF. The CDR3 DNA follows: TGTGCCAGCAGCCAAGAAGGGGGCACCGGGGAGCTGTTTTTT.